The 31 T cell receptor beta chains listed next were all sequenced from one sample in a study of OX40 agonist ivuxolimab in advanced cancers. Sequenced by immunoSEQ multiplex PCR; TCRdb stores in-frame clones only, minus some. The profile covers 70,000 or so clones, with about 85% appearing a single time and approximately 7.7% taken by the ten largest. This specimen was CD4+ or CD8+ T cells sorted from blood, taken in a trial of the OX40 agonist ivuxolimab. These receptors were collected from an adult with an advanced solid tumor such as melanoma, head and neck, liver or kidney cancer.

This clone showed up just once. This chain uses TRBV27 with TRBJ2-7; 11 bases agree with TRBD2. Trimming took 4 bases from V and 4 from J; bases not matched to a gene: 6. CDR3 size: 15 residues. Germline V CDR1 and CDR2: MNHEY, SMNVEV (reference sequence). In DNA form, the CDR3 reads TGTGCCAGCAGTTCACCGGGACTAGCGGATTACGAGCAGTACTTC. Translating gives CASSSPGLADYEQYF.

The chain carries TRBV11-3 and TRBJ2-1; D gene unclear. V was shortened by 0 bases and J by 6 bases, with 3 bases between the two germline ends. CDR3 size: 12 residues. Germline CDR1 and CDR2: SGHNT and YENEEA. CDR3 coding DNA: TGTGCCAGCAGCTTAGAAGGCAATGAGCAGTTCTTC. Its translation: CASSLEGNEQFF.

The V call is TRBV4-1, the J call TRBJ1-3, with D possibly being TRBD1 (6 bases). V shed 0 bases and J shed 2 bases, with 17 bases lying between them. The germline gives CDR1 MGHRA, CDR2 YSYEKL. CDR3 length: 18 amino acids. CDR3 sequence reads: CASSQDPIIQGTGNTIYF. The CDR3 DNA sequence: TGCGCCAGCAGCCAAGATCCAATAATTCAGGGGACTGGAAACACCATATATTTT.

This chain connects TRBV6-5 to TRBJ2-2; 7 nucleotides match TRBD2. Per the germline V gene, CDR1 is MNHEY and CDR2 is SVGAGI. The ends lost 0 bases at V and 7 bases at J; junction bases unmatched: 5. This CDR3 contains 15 residues. The CDR3 sequence: CASSYSGLGHGELFF. CDR3 nucleotides: TGTGCCAGCAGTTACTCAGGACTAGGGCACGGGGAGCTGTTTTTT.

This clone was detected a few times. One end of the junction fails to match germline, which may point to a read error. This rearrangement joins TRBV18 to TRBJ2-2; D is unclear. The CDR3 sequence is 14 residues long. Germline CDR1 reads KGHSH; CDR2 reads LQKENI. This CDR3 reads CASSPIRDTGELFF. DNA of the CDR3: TGTGCCAGTTCACCAATAAGGGACACCGGGGAGCTGTTTTTT. The variable domain in full, completed from reference TRBV18 and TRBJ2-2, reads NAGVMQNPRHLVRRRGQEARLRCSPMKGHSHVYWYRQLPEEGLKFMVYLQKENIIDESGMPKERFSAEFPKEGPSILRIQQVVRGDSAAYFCASSPIRDTGELFFGEGSRLTVL.

The chain employs TRBV19 and TRBJ1-5; 8 nucleotides match TRBD1. Germline assignment: CDR1 LNHDA and CDR2 SQIVND (reference sequence). This CDR3 is built from 15 residues. V trimming: 5 bases; J trimming: 4 bases; junction bases outside the gene matches: 7. CDR3 in amino acids: CASSPRTGRNQPQHF. The CDR3 region has the DNA TGTGCCAGTAGTCCCCGGACAGGGCGGAATCAGCCCCAGCATTTT.

This clone occurred a few times. The V call is TRBV18, the J call TRBJ2-1; tentative D call: TRBD1 (5 bases). The CDR3 totals 13 residues. Germline V gives CDR1 KGHSH, CDR2 LQKENI. V shed 3 bases and J shed 5 bases, with 8 bases lying between them. The CDR3 loop is CASSPSTDNEQFF. As DNA, the CDR3 is TGTGCCAGCTCACCCTCGACAGACAATGAGCAGTTCTTC.

The gene calls are TRBV5-1 and TRBJ2-1; TRBD1 is a possible D gene (5 bases). This CDR3 is 12 amino acids long. Trimming pared 4 bases from V and 6 bases from J, leaving 8 bases between. The germline V gene has CDR1 SGHRS and CDR2 YFSETQ. CDR3 in amino acids: CASSGQGNEQFF. In DNA form, the CDR3 reads TGCGCCAGCAGCGGACAAGGCAATGAGCAGTTCTTC.

The chain recombines TRBV30 with TRBJ1-3, with TRBD1 as a possible D gene (6 bases). Germline V CDR1 and CDR2: GTSNPN, SVGIG (reference sequence). Trimming took off 4 bases at V and 0 bases at J, with 10 bases between the two ends. The CDR3 is 14 amino acids. The CDR3 is CAWKTGHSGNTIYF. The CDR3 bases are TGTGCCTGGAAAACAGGGCACTCTGGAAACACCATATATTTT.

The rearrangement links TRBV10-3 to TRBJ2-5; maybe TRBD2 (6 bases). Germline V gene sequence: CDR1 ENHRY, CDR2 SYGVKD. This CDR3 is built from 16 residues. Trimming left V 3 bases short and J 0 bases short, with 14 bases between. The CDR3 spells CAISDPGRVHQETQYF. The DNA for the CDR3 is TGTGCCATCAGTGACCCCGGGAGAGTCCACCAAGAGACCCAGTACTTC.

The gene calls are TRBV6-1 and TRBJ1-5, with 8 bases matching TRBD1. The germline gives CDR1 MNHNS, CDR2 SASEGT. The CDR3 length is 14 residues. The V and J ends lost 7 bases and 7 bases, in that order; junction bases with no gene match: 9. In DNA form, the CDR3 reads TGTGCCAGCAACCTTGGACAGGGTCGGCAGCCCCAGCATTTT. This encodes CASNLGQGRQPQHF.

The chain combines TRBV9 with TRBJ2-5, with D possibly matching TRBD1 (5 bases). This CDR3 has 14 residues. Trimming shortened V by 0 bases and J by 1 base, and 7 bases separated the two germline ends. The germline CDR1 and CDR2 sequences are SGDLS and YYNGEE. The CDR3 bases are TGTGCCAGCAGCGTAGGGCAGGGCCAAGAGACCCAGTACTTC. Translation: CASSVGQGQETQYF.

The V and J genes are TRBV6-5 and TRBJ2-1; a weak D match, TRBD1 (6 bases). Trimming cost V 0 bases and J 7 bases, with 16 bases left between them. This CDR3 is 16 amino acids long. Germline V gene data show CDR1 as MNHEY and CDR2 as SVGAGI. This CDR3 reads CASSYSPLTGSNEQFF. In DNA form, the CDR3 reads TGTGCCAGCAGTTACTCGCCCCTTACAGGGTCGAATGAGCAGTTCTTC.

The V gene is TRBV4-2, the J gene TRBJ2-7, with 9 bases identical to TRBD2. The CDR3 runs 14 residues. Germline assignment: CDR1 LGHNA and CDR2 YNFKEQ. V was pared by 1 base and J by 7 bases, with 5 bases of the junction left unmatched. The CDR3 sequence is CASSQGQRGEEQYF. The CDR3 nucleotides read TGTGCCAGCAGCCAAGGGCAGCGGGGGGAAGAGCAGTACTTC.

V usage is TRBV19 and J usage is TRBJ1-5; possibly TRBD1 for D (6 bases). This CDR3 is built from 12 residues. CDR1 is LNHDA, CDR2 SQIVND, per germline (reference sequence). Trimming took off 7 bases at V and 7 bases at J, with 11 bases between the two ends. The CDR3 region is CASNLGGQPQHF. DNA of the CDR3: TGTGCCAGTAACCTAGGGGGGCAGCCCCAGCATTTT.

The V call is TRBV20-1, the J call TRBJ2-5; D not certain. The V gene lost 5 bases and the J gene lost 4 bases, with 8 bases spanning the gap. The CDR3 is 11 amino acids. Per germline, CDR1 DFQATT and CDR2 SNEGSKA (reference sequence). CDR3 nucleotides: TGCAGTGCTGGGTGGGGAGAGACCCAGTACTTC. Amino acid sequence: CSAGWGETQYF.

This chain links TRBV10-3 with TRBJ1-6, with D possibly matching TRBD1 (5 bases). Germline loops: CDR1 ENHRY, CDR2 SYGVKD. Trimming pared 3 bases from V and 9 bases from J, leaving 12 bases between. The CDR3 is 14 residues long. In nucleotides, the CDR3 is TGTGCCATCAGTGAATCGTTGGGGGTTTCACCCCTCCACTTT. Its translation: CAISESLGVSPLHF.

This chain links TRBV6-1 with TRBJ2-3; possibly TRBD1 for D (6 bases). The CDR3 extends over 13 amino acids. Germline CDR1 reads MNHNS; CDR2 reads SASEGT. Trimming left V 6 bases short and J 6 bases short, with 13 bases between. The CDR3 sequence: CASRRDRPDTQYF. CDR3 bases: TGTGCCAGCAGACGAGACAGGCCGGATACGCAGTATTTT.

The chain employs TRBV5-4 and TRBJ2-3; 15 bases are a match to TRBD2. Germline V gene lookup returns CDR1 SGHNT and CDR2 YYREEE (reference sequence). The CDR3 spans 16 residues. V dropped 3 bases and J dropped 5; count of bases not matched to a gene: 4. CDR3 sequence reads: CASSSGLAGGQDTQYF. The CDR3 DNA is TGTGCCAGCAGCTCAGGACTAGCGGGGGGGCAAGATACGCAGTATTTT.

This clone was seen more than once but under ten times. The chain has TRBV28 and TRBJ1-2, with D tentatively TRBD1 (6 bases). V dropped 3 bases and J dropped 2 bases, with 16 bases sitting between them. Germline V CDR1 and CDR2: MDHEN, SYDVKM. This CDR3 has 16 residues. CDR3 coding DNA: TGTGCCAGCAGTTTGGGGGGGCAGGGAGCCAACTATGGCTACACCTTC. Its translation: CASSLGGQGANYGYTF.

The chain employs TRBV7-9 and TRBJ1-5; no firm D call. V was pared by 3 bases and J by 4 bases, with 7 bases between. Germline lookup yields CDR1 SEHNR and CDR2 FQNEAQ (reference sequence). The CDR3 spans 13 residues. This CDR3 reads CASSLQLNQPQHF. The CDR3 DNA reads TGTGCCAGCAGCTTGCAGCTAAATCAGCCCCAGCATTTT.

The chain combines TRBV19 with TRBJ1-5; weak D call: TRBD1 (5 bases). The V end lost 7 bases, the J end lost 6 bases, and 22 bases lay between the germline ends. The CDR3 has 16 residues. The germline gives CDR1 LNHDA, CDR2 SQIVND (reference sequence). CDR3 region: CASNKSGREIGQPQHF. CDR3 coding DNA: TGTGCCAGTAATAAGAGTGGCAGGGAAATTGGTCAGCCCCAGCATTTT.

This clone was seen only once. The chain recombines TRBV10-2 with TRBJ1-2, with D unclear. Germline values: CDR1 WSHSY, CDR2 SAAADI. The CDR3 is 13 residues long. The germline V and J ends were trimmed by 0 bases and 4 bases, with 6 bases remaining between them. This CDR3 reads CASSESTAYGYTF. As DNA, the CDR3 is TGCGCCAGCAGTGAGTCAACAGCCTATGGCTACACCTTC.

The genes are TRBV10-3 and TRBJ2-7; 15 bases map to TRBD2. The CDR3 runs to 16 residues. With 3 bases clipped from V and 4 bases from J, the junction kept 4 bases outside the gene matches. Per the germline V gene, CDR1 is ENHRY and CDR2 is SYGVKD. CDR3 in amino acids: CAISDLGLAGGYEQYF. The CDR3 bases are TGTGCCATCAGTGATTTGGGACTAGCGGGGGGTTACGAGCAGTACTTC.

The chain employs TRBV6-5 and TRBJ2-5; perhaps TRBD2 as D (5 bases). The CDR3 runs to 15 residues. CDR1 is MNHEY, CDR2 SVGAGI, per germline. The germline V and J ends were trimmed by 2 bases and 5 bases, with 15 bases remaining between them. CDR3 region: CASSYIKGPGETQYF. The CDR3 nucleotides read TGTGCCAGCAGTTACATTAAGGGCCCGGGGGAGACCCAGTACTTC.

The V and J genes are TRBV19 and TRBJ2-7; 8 bases map to TRBD1. The V segment lost 3 bases and the J segment 2 bases; nucleotides outside the gene matches: 6. CDR1 and CDR2 from the germline V gene are LNHDA and SQIVND (reference sequence). CDR3 length: 15 residues. The DNA of the CDR3 is TGTGCCAGTAGTATGAGGGGACAGGAAACCTACGAGCAGTACTTC. Translation: CASSMRGQETYEQYF.

The chain joins TRBV12-5 to TRBJ1-2, with 9 bases fitting TRBD1. V gave up 1 base and J gave up 4 bases; unmatched junction bases: 16. Germline V CDR1 and CDR2: LGHNT, FRNRAP. The CDR3 has 19 amino acids. The CDR3 loop reads CASGLGTGTGLSILYGYTF. The CDR3, as DNA: TGTGCTAGTGGTTTGGGAACTGGGACAGGGCTCTCGATCCTCTATGGCTACACCTTC.

This clone was seen once. The chain carries TRBV19 and TRBJ1-5, with 7 bases lining up with TRBD1. J gave up 0 bases and V 6 bases, and 8 bases lay outside the gene matches. The CDR3 covers 16 residues. The V gene's germline CDR1 is LNHDA and CDR2 SQIVND (reference sequence). CDR3 in amino acids: CASRDRRYGSNQPQHF. The CDR3 bases are TGTGCCAGTAGGGACAGGCGGTATGGTAGCAATCAGCCCCAGCATTTT.

The chain uses TRBV2 and TRBJ1-2; 8 positions match TRBD1. The CDR3 sequence is 14 residues long. Germline V gives CDR1 SNHLY, CDR2 FYNNEI. V trimming: 4 bases; J trimming: 4 bases; junction bases outside the gene matches: 5. Here the CDR3 DNA reads TGTGCCAGCAGTGTGGACAGGGCGGTCTATGGCTACACCTTC. It translates to CASSVDRAVYGYTF.

The chain is built from TRBV4-2 and TRBJ2-2; D is perhaps TRBD2 (5 bases). Germline V gives CDR1 LGHNA, CDR2 YNFKEQ. V lost 0 bases and J 7 bases, leaving 9 bases between the germline ends. This CDR3 is 14 amino acids long. This CDR3 is CASSQDQAVGELFF. The CDR3 coding sequence is TGTGCCAGCAGCCAAGATCAAGCGGTCGGGGAGCTGTTTTTT.

This sequence joins TRBV6-6 and TRBJ1-2; D is uncertain. The germline V gene encodes CDR1 MNHNY and CDR2 SVGAGI (reference sequence). The CDR3 contains 12 residues. V lost 6 bases to trimming and J lost 4 bases, with 9 bases between them. CDR3 nucleotide sequence: TGTGCCAGCAGAATGGAGGGCTATGGCTACACCTTC. Its translation: CASRMEGYGYTF.